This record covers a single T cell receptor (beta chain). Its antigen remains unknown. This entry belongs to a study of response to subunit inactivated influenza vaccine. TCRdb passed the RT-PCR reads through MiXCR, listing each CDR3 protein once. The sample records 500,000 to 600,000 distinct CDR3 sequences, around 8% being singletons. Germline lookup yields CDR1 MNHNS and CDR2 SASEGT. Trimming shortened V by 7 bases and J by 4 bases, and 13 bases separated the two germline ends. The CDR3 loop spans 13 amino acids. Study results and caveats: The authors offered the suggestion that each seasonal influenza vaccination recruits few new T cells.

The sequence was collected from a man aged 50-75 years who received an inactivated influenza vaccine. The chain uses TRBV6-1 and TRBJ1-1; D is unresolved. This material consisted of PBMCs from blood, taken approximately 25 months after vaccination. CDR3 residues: CASIGLQRTEAFF. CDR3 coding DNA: TGTGCCAGCATAGGCCTCCAACGCACTGAAGCTTTCTTT.